This section outlines one T cell receptor beta chain sequence together with its context. Here immunoSEQ multiplex PCR was the method, and the copy in TCRdb shows in-frame clones only, minus some. The sample records roughly 440,000 clones, more than 70% being singletons. This entry comes from a study of blood T cell repertoires in COVID-19. J lost 7 bases, V lost 4 bases, and 7 bases had no gene match. The CDR3 spans 14 residues. The germline V gene encodes CDR1 ENHRY and CDR2 SYGVKD. This receptor was taken from a woman in her forties or fifties with COVID-19, enrolled during active disease. The chain employs TRBV10-3 and TRBJ1-1; TRBD1 matches at 9 bases. What was sequenced was peripheral blood. CDR3 region: CAISGGQGFGEAFF. The CDR3 nucleotides are TGTGCCATCAGTGGGGGACAGGGATTTGGTGAAGCTTTCTTT.